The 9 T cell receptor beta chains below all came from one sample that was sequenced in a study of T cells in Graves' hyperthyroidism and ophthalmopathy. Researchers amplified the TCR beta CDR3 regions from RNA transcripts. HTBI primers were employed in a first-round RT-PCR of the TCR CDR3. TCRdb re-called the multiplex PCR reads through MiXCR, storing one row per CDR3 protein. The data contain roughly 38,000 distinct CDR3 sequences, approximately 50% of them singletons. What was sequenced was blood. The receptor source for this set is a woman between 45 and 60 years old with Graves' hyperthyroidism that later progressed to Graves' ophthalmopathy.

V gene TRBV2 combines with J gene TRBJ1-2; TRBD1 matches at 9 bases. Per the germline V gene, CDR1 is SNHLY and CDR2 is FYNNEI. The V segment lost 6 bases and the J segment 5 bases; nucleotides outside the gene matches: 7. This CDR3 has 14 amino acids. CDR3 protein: CASRPGTGRYGYTF. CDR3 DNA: TGTGCCAGCAGACCGGGGACAGGGCGGTATGGCTACACCTTC.

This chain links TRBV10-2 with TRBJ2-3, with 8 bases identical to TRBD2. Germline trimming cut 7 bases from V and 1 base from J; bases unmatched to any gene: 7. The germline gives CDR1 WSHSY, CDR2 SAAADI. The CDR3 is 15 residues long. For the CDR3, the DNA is TGCGCCAGCACAGATAGCGGGGTGGGCACAGATACGCAGTATTTT. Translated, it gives CASTDSGVGTDTQYF.

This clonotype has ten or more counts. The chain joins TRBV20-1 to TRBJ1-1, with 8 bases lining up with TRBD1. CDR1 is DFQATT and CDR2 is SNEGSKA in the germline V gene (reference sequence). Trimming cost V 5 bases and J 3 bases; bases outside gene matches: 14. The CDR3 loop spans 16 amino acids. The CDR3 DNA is TGCAGTGCTCGCGCAGGACAGGGAGGGTCGGACACTGAAGCTTTCTTT. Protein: CSARAGQGGSDTEAFF.

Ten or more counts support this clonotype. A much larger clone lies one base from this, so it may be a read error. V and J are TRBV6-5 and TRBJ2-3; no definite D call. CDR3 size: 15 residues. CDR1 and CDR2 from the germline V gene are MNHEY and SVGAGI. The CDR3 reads CAGSYSNRRTDTQYF. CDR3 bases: TGTGCCGGCAGTTACTCTAACAGACGCACAGATACGCAGTATTTT.

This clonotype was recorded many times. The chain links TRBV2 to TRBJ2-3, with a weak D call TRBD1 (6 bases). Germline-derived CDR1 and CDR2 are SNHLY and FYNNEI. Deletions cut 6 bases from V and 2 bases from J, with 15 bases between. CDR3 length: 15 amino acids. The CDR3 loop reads CASRLRDTITDTQYF. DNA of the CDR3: TGTGCCAGCAGACTCCGGGACACCATCACAGATACGCAGTATTTT.

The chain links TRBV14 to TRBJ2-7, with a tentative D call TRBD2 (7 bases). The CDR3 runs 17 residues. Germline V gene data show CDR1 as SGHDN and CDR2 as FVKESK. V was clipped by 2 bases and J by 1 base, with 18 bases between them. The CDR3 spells CASSQFEWEGVSYEQYF. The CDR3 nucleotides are TGTGCCAGCAGCCAATTCGAGTGGGAGGGGGTATCCTACGAGCAGTACTTC.

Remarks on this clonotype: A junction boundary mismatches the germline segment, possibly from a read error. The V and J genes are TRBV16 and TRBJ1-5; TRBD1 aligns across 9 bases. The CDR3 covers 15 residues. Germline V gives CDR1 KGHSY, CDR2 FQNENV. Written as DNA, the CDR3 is TGTGCCAGCAAATCGGGACAGGGCCCCAATCAGCCCCAGCTTTTT. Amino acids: CASKSGQGPNQPQLF.

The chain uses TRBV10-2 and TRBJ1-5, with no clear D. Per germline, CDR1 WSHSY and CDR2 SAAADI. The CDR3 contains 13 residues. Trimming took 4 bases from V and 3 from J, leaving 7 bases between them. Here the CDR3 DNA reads TGCGCCAGCAGTGGCGGGAACAATCAGCCCCAGCATTTT. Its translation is CASSGGNNQPQHF.

CDR3 DNA: TGTGCCAGTAGTCCCAGGGGTAGCAATCAGCCCCAGCATTTT. This translates into CASSPRGSNQPQHF. The genes are TRBV19 and TRBJ1-5; D perhaps matches TRBD1 (6 bases). Trimming shortened V by 5 bases and J by 0 bases, and 8 bases separated the two germline ends. This CDR3 region has 14 residues. The germline V gene has CDR1 LNHDA and CDR2 SQIVND (reference sequence).